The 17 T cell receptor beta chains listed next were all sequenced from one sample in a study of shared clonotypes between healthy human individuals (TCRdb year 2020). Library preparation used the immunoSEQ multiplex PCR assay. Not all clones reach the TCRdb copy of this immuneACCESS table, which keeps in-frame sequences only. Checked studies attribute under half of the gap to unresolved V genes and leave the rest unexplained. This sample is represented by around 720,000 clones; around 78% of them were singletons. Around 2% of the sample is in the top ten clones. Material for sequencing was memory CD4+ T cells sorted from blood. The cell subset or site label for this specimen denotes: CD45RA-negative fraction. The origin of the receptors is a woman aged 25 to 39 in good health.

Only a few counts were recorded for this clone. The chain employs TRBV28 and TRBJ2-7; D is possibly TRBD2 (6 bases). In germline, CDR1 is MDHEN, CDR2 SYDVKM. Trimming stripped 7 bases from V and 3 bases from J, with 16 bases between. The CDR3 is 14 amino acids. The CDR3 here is CASIPGGTVYEQYF. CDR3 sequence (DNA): TGTGCCAGCATCCCTGGGGGGACCGTCTACGAGCAGTACTTC.

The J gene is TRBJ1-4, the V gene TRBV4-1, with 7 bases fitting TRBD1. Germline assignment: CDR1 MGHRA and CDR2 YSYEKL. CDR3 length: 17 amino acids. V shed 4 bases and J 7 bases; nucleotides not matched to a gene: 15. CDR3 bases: TGCGCCAGCAGCCCCCCCCGATCGACAGGGACAACTGAAAAACTGTTTTTT. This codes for CASSPPRSTGTTEKLFF.

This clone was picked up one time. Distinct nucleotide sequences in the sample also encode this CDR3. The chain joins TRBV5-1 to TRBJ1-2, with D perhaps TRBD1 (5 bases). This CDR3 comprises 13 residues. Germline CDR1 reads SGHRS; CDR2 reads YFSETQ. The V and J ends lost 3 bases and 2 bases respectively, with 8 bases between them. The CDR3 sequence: CASSSTANYGYTF. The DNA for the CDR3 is TGCGCCAGCAGCTCGACAGCAAACTATGGCTACACCTTC.

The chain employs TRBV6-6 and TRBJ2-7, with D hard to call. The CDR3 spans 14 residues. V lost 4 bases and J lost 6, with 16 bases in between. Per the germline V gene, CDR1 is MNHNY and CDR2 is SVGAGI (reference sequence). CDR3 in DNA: TGTGCCAGCAGTTCATATGGGCCCGCAGGCGAGCAGTACTTC. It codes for CASSSYGPAGEQYF.

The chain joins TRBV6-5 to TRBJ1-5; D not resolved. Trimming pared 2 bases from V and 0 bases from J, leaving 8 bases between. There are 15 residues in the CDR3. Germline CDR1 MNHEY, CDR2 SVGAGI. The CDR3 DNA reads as TGTGCCAGCAGTTACGACGGATATAGCAATCAGCCCCAGCATTTT. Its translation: CASSYDGYSNQPQHF.

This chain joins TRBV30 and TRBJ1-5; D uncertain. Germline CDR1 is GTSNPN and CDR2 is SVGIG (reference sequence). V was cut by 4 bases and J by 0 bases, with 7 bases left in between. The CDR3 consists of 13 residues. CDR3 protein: CAWTLDSNQPQHF. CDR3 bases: TGTGCCTGGACCTTAGATAGCAATCAGCCCCAGCATTTT.

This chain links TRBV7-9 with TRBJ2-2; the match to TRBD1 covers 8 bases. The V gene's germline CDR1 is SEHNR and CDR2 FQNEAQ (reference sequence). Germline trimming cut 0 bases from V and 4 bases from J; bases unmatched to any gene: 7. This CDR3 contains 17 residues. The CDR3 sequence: CASSLAWQGASTGELFF. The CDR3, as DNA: TGTGCCAGCAGCTTAGCATGGCAGGGGGCGAGCACCGGGGAGCTGTTTTTT.

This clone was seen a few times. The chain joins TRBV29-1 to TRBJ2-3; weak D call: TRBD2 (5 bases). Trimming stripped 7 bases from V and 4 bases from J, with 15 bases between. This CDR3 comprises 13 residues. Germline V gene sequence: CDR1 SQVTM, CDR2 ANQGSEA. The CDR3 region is CSAYQEVADTQYF. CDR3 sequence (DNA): TGCAGCGCCTATCAGGAGGTGGCAGATACGCAGTATTTT.

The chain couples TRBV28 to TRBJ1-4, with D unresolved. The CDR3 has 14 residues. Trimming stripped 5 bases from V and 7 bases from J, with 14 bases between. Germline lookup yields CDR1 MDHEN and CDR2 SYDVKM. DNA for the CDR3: TGTGCCAGCAGTCTAAGTGGGTACTCTGAAAAACTGTTTTTT. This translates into CASSLSGYSEKLFF.

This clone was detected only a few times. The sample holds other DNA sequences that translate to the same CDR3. CDR3 sequence (DNA): TGTGCCAGCAGTTTTAACTATGGCTACACCTTC. Translated: CASSFNYGYTF. The rearrangement links TRBV28 to TRBJ1-2; D gene ambiguous. This CDR3 comprises 11 residues. V was pared by 3 bases and J by 1 base, with 0 bases between. CDR1 is MDHEN and CDR2 is SYDVKM in the germline V gene.

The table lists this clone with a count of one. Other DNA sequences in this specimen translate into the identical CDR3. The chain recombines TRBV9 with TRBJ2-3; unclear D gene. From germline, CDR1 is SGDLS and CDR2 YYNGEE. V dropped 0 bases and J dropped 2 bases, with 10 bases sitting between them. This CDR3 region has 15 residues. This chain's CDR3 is CASSVDGETTDTQYF. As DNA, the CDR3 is TGTGCCAGCAGCGTAGATGGGGAAACCACAGATACGCAGTATTTT.

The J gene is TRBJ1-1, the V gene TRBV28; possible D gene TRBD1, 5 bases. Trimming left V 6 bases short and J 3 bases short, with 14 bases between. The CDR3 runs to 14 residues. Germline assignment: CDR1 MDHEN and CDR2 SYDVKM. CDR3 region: CASRPGTAHTEAFF. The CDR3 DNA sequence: TGTGCCAGCAGACCTGGGACGGCACACACTGAAGCTTTCTTT.

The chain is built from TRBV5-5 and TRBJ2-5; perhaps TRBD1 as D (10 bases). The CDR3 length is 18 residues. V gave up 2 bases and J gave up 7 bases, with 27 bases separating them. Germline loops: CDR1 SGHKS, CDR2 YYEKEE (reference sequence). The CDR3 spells CASSFGTGVAGAVRTQYF. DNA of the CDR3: TGTGCCAGCAGCTTCGGGACAGGGGTAGCGGGAGCCGTTCGGACCCAGTACTTC.

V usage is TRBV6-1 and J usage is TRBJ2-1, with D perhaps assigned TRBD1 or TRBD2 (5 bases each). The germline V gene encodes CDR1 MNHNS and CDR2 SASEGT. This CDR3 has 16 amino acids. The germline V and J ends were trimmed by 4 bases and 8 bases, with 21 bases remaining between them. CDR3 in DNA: TGTGCCAGCAGTGGAAAGAGGGGCCTAAATTGGGATGAGCAGTTCTTC. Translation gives CASSGKRGLNWDEQFF.

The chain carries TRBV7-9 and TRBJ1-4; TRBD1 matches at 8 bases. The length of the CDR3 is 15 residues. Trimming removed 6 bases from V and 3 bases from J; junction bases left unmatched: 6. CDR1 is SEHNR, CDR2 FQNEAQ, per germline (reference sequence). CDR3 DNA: TGTGCCAGCAGTTTAAAACAGGGGGCTAATGAAAAACTGTTTTTT. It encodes CASSLKQGANEKLFF.

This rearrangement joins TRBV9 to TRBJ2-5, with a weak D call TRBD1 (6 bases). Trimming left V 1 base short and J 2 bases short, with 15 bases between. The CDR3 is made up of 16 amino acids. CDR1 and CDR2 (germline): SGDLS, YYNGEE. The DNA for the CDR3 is TGTGCCAGCAGCGTACGAGCTGAGGGGGATCAAGAGACCCAGTACTTC. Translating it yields CASSVRAEGDQETQYF.

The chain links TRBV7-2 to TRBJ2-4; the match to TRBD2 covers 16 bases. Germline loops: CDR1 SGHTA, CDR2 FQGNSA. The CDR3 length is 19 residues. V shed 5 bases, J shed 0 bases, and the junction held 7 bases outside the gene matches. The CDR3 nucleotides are TGTGCCAGCAGCCCCCCGGGACTAGCGGGGGGGTTAGCCAAAAACATTCAGTACTTC. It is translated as CASSPPGLAGGLAKNIQYF. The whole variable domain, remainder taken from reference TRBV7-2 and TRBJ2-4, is GAGVSQSPSNKVTEKGKDVELRCDPISGHTALYWYRQSLGQGLEFLIYFQGNSAPDKSGLPSDRFSAERTGGSVSTLTIQRTQQEDSAVYLCASSPPGLAGGLAKNIQYFGAGTRLSVL.